Listed below are T cell receptor beta chains from one sample, sequenced in a study of human T cells and chemical hapten exposure. TCRdb reprocessed the RACE reads via MiXCR and lists one record per CDR3 protein. The sample includes roughly 100,000 distinct CDR3 sequences, more than 9.5% of them seen just once. This specimen was whole blood, taken in connection with sensitization to the hapten diphenylcyclopropenone (DPC). Receptors were obtained from a woman in her thirties or forties with alopecia areata. Some clones in this sample may be carry-over from other donors' samples. Both conserved end residues are part of each CDR3. The D gene is left open where the match is weak. Expanded clones are given a class, and other clones once, few, many or no size at all.

d_call,j_call,v_call,clone_size,cdr3_nt,cdr3_aa
NA,TRBJ2-5,TRBV11-2,few,TGTGCCAGCAGCTTAGACGGCAGGGTGGCAGAGACCCAGTACTTC,CASSLDGRVAETQYF
TRBD2,TRBJ2-1,TRBV7-6,NA,TGTGCCAGCAGCCGACCTAGCGGGGGGGCGGGTCGTTTCGATGAGCAGTTCTTC,CASSRPSGGAGRFDEQFF
TRBD2,TRBJ2-1,TRBV14,few,TGTGCCAGCAGCATACAACTAGCGGGGGCGTCCTACAATGAGCAGTTCTTC,CASSIQLAGASYNEQFF
NA,TRBJ1-5,TRBV2,NA,TGTGCCAGCAGTGATGTAAATAGCAATCAGCCCCAGCATTTT,CASSDVNSNQPQHF
TRBD2,TRBJ2-1,TRBV20-1,NA,TGCAGTGCCATTCTAGCGGGGGCGCAGGGGAATGAGCAGTTCTTC,CSAILAGAQGNEQFF
NA,TRBJ1-3,TRBV7-8,few,TGTGCCAGCAGCTTGATGACAGGTGTACCTGGAAACACCATATATTTT,CASSLMTGVPGNTIYF
TRBD2,TRBJ2-5,TRBV3-1,many,TGTGCCAGCAGCCAAGGAACGAGACTAGCGGGGGGTTCGTACCAAGAGACCCAGTACTTC,CASSQGTRLAGGSYQETQYF
NA,TRBJ1-1,TRBV6-2/TRBV6-3,NA,TGTGCCAGCAGTTACTCCGCTCCGCGGCACACTGAAGCTTTCTTT,CASSYSAPRHTEAFF
NA,TRBJ1-2,TRBV6-4,many,TGTGCCAGCAGTGACTTCCAACTAAGGCGGCCTAACTATGGCTACACCTTC,CASSDFQLRRPNYGYTF
NA,TRBJ1-5,TRBV6-1,many,TGTGCCAGCAGTGGAGGGGCTTGGAATCAGCCCCAGCATTTT,CASSGGAWNQPQHF
TRBD2,TRBJ2-1,TRBV7-2,many,TGTGCCAGCAGCCCCCGACTAGCGGGGGAATACAATGAGCAGTTCTTC,CASSPRLAGEYNEQFF
TRBD1,TRBJ1-1,TRBV4-1,many,TGCGCCAGCAGCCAAGAGAATACAGGGGGGAACACTGAAGCTTTCTTT,CASSQENTGGNTEAFF
NA,TRBJ1-1,TRBV29-1,many,TGCAGCGTTGGGGCACCCTTGAACACTGAAGCTTTCTTT,CSVGAPLNTEAFF
TRBD2,TRBJ2-1,TRBV12-5,few,TGTGCTAGTGGTTCGTTAACTAGCGGACCCTACAATGAGCAGTTCTTC,CASGSLTSGPYNEQFF
TRBD1,TRBJ2-1,TRBV5-1,few,TGCGCCAGCAGCCCACGACAGGGAGACAATGAGCAGTTCTTC,CASSPRQGDNEQFF
NA,TRBJ1-5,TRBV7-2,NA,TGTGCCAGCAGCTTAGAGTTGGGGAGCAATCAGCCCCAGCATTTT,CASSLELGSNQPQHF
NA,TRBJ1-1,TRBV10-3,many,TGTGCCATCAGTGAGTCGGGGGTAGGCAACACTGAAGCTTTCTTT,CAISESGVGNTEAFF
NA,TRBJ2-5,TRBV13,many,TGTGCCAGCAGCAGACAAGAGACCCAGTACTTC,CASSRQETQYF
TRBD2,TRBJ2-3,TRBV24-1,NA,TGTGCCACCAGTGGTACTAGCGGAGGCACAGATACGCAGTATTTT,CATSGTSGGTDTQYF
NA,TRBJ2-6,TRBV29-1,NA,TGCAGCGCCGCAGCAGGGACTGGGGCCAACGTCCTGACTTTC,CSAAAGTGANVLTF
NA,TRBJ1-2,TRBV7-3,NA,TGTGCCAGTCGACCTGACAGATCCTATGGCTACACCTTC,CASRPDRSYGYTF
NA,TRBJ1-1,TRBV5-5,NA,TGTGCCAGCAGCTTGTATTCGGACACTGAAGCTTTCTTT,CASSLYSDTEAFF
NA,TRBJ1-1,TRBV6-5,NA,TGTGCCAGCAGTTATTTTTCAGGGGTGACTGAAGCTTTCTTT,CASSYFSGVTEAFF
NA,TRBJ1-1,TRBV25-1,few,TGTGCCAGCAGGTGGACAAAAGCTTTCTTT,CASRWTKAFF
TRBD1,TRBJ1-2,TRBV27,many,TGTGCCAGCAGTCCCCCGGGACAGGGTACTCTACCCAACTATGGCTACACCTTC,CASSPPGQGTLPNYGYTF
TRBD1,TRBJ1-2,TRBV6-5,NA,TGTGCCAGCAGTAGGACAGGGGAAGGAGGCTACACCTTC,CASSRTGEGGYTF
NA,TRBJ1-2,TRBV7-2,many,TGTGCCAGCCAGGGGAATGCTCAGGCCCGTGGCTACACCTTC,CASQGNAQARGYTF
NA,TRBJ1-1,TRBV4-3,many,TGCGCCAGCAGCCGACAAGCAACAGTGAACACTGAAGCTTTCTTT,CASSRQATVNTEAFF
TRBD2,TRBJ2-4,TRBV6-5,NA,TGTGCCAGCAGCCCTGGACTAGCGGGGGGTATGGCCAAAAACATTCAGTACTTC,CASSPGLAGGMAKNIQYF
TRBD2,TRBJ2-7,TRBV9,many,TGTGCCAGCAGCCCTTATAGCGGGACCTCCTACGAGCAGTACTTC,CASSPYSGTSYEQYF